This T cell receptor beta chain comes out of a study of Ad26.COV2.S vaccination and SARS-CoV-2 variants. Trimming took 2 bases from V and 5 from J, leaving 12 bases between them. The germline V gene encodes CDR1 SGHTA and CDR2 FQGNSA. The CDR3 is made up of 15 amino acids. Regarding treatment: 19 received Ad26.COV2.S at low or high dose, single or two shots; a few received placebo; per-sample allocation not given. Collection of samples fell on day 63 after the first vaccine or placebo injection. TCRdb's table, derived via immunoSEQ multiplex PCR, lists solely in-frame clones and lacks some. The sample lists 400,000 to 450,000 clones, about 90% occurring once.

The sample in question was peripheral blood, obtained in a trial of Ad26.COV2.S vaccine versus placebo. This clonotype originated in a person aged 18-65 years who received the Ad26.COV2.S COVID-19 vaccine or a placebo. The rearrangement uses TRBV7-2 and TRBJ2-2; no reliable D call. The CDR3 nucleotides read TGTGCCAGCAGCTTAATCCCTGTTGGAACCGGGGAGCTGTTTTTT. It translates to CASSLIPVGTGELFF.